Following are 15 T cell receptor beta chains from one sample sequenced in a study of Tregs in tolerant kidney transplant recipients. Here immunoSEQ multiplex PCR was the method, and the copy in TCRdb shows in-frame clones only, minus some. The sample yields approximately 17,000 clones, about 57% seen once. These receptors have no identified antigens. The sample was Tregs from blood cultured with allogeneic cells. These receptors were collected from a human donor in good health.

Of note for this clone: A read error may explain this, as a much larger clone is one base away. The sample has other DNA sequences that encode this CDR3 too. V usage is TRBV29-1 and J usage is TRBJ1-2; D ambiguous. Trimming left V 2 bases short and J 8 bases short, with 15 bases between. The CDR3 totals 13 residues. Germline V gene lookup returns CDR1 SQVTM and CDR2 ANQGSEA. This chain's CDR3 is CSVEWGGVGGYTF. In nucleotides, the CDR3 is TGCAGCGTTGAATGGGGTGGGGTAGGGGGCTACACCTTC.

This chain joins TRBV5-3 and TRBJ2-7; D gene ambiguous. TRBV5-3 is placed among ORFs of uncertain function. This CDR3 spans 11 amino acids. V was cut by 3 bases and J by 5 bases, with 6 bases left in between. In nucleotides, the CDR3 is TGTGCCAGAAGCTCTCTTGACGAGCAGTACTTC. It codes for CARSSLDEQYF.

V is TRBV20-1 and J is TRBJ2-1; D is unresolved. In germline, CDR1 is DFQATT, CDR2 SNEGSKA (reference sequence). With 7 bases removed from V and 9 bases from J, the gap between germline ends came to 13 bases. The CDR3 spans 11 residues. In DNA, the CDR3 is TGCAGTGTCCCTTTTACGGGTGAGCAGTTCTTC. This sequence encodes CSVPFTGEQFF.

V gene TRBV10-3 combines with J gene TRBJ1-2; D gene ambiguous. Germline CDR1 ENHRY, CDR2 SYGVKD. The CDR3 is made up of 11 amino acids. V was trimmed by 0 bases and J by 8 bases, leaving 4 bases between them. CDR3 residues: CAISESQGYTF. The CDR3 nucleotides are TGTGCCATCAGTGAGTCCCAGGGCTACACCTTC.

The rearrangement joins TRBV15 to TRBJ1-6, with D possibly matching TRBD1 (6 bases). Trimming took off 5 bases at V and 10 bases at J, with 12 bases between the two ends. Germline CDR1 and CDR2: LNHNV and YYDKDF (reference sequence). This CDR3 contains 13 residues. CDR3 bases: TGTGCCACCAGCCTTAGGGGGGGGTCACCCCTCCACTTT. Protein: CATSLRGGSPLHF. The full variable domain, completed using reference TRBV15 and TRBJ1-6, is DAMVIQNPRYQVTQFGKPVTLSCSQTLNHNVMYWYQQKSSQAPKLLFHYYDKDFNNEADTPDNFQSRRPNTSFCFLDIRSPGLGDTAMYLCATSLRGGSPLHFGNGTRLTVT.

CDR3 DNA: TGTGCCAGCAGCTCCCCCCCCAATAGCACAGATACGCAGTATTTT. It is translated as CASSSPPNSTDTQYF. The chain joins TRBV7-3 to TRBJ2-3, with D uncertain. The CDR3 runs 15 residues. CDR1 and CDR2 (germline): SGHTA, FQGTGA. V dropped 4 bases and J dropped 0 bases, with 11 bases sitting between them.

Relative to its sample, this clone is large. This chain links TRBV5-1 with TRBJ2-2; D might be TRBD2 (6 bases). The CDR3 is 14 amino acids. Germline loops: CDR1 SGHRS, CDR2 YFSETQ. V was shortened by 4 bases and J by 5 bases, with 12 bases between the two germline ends. CDR3 coding DNA: TGCGCCAGCAGCGGGACTTCTGTGACCGGGGAGCTGTTTTTT. This encodes CASSGTSVTGELFF.

The chain carries TRBV27 and TRBJ1-5; 9 bases map to TRBD1. Germline lookup yields CDR1 MNHEY and CDR2 SMNVEV (reference sequence). Unmatched junction bases numbered 20, after V lost 3 bases and J lost 2 bases. The CDR3 is 21 residues long. This CDR3 reads CASSLFRPGTGLRIGNQPQHF. CDR3 nucleotide sequence: TGTGCCAGCAGTTTGTTTCGACCGGGGACAGGGTTGCGTATTGGCAATCAGCCCCAGCATTTT.

The rearrangement links TRBV19 to TRBJ2-2, with TRBD1 matching over 7 bases. The CDR3 is made up of 15 amino acids. The V and J ends lost 6 bases and 2 bases, in that order; junction bases with no gene match: 6. CDR1 LNHDA and CDR2 SQIVND come from the germline V gene (reference sequence). CDR3 DNA sequence: TGTGCCAGTAGGGCGGACAGGATTAACACCGGGGAGCTGTTTTTT. This gives the protein CASRADRINTGELFF.

This chain connects TRBV18 to TRBJ1-6; 7 bases agree with TRBD1. V trimming: 4 bases; J trimming: 10 bases; junction bases outside the gene matches: 4. CDR1 and CDR2 from the germline V gene are KGHSH and LQKENI. The CDR3 runs 13 residues. The CDR3 loop reads CASSLDRRSPLHF. In nucleotides, the CDR3 is TGTGCCAGCTCACTGGACAGGCGGTCACCCCTCCACTTT.

This chain links TRBV9 with TRBJ2-6; D may match TRBD1 or TRBD2 (5 bases each). Germline assignment: CDR1 SGDLS and CDR2 YYNGEE. V lost 3 bases, J lost 0 bases, and 16 bases lay in between. The CDR3 extends over 18 amino acids. The CDR3 region is CASSARGETDSGANVLTF. In DNA form, the CDR3 reads TGTGCCAGCAGCGCCCGAGGGGAAACGGACTCTGGGGCCAACGTCCTGACTTTC. The whole variable domain, remainder taken from reference TRBV9 and TRBJ2-6, is DSGVTQTPKHLITATGQRVTLRCSPRSGDLSVYWYQQSLDQGLQFLIQYYNGEERAKGNILERFSAQQFPDLHSELNLSSLELGDSALYFCASSARGETDSGANVLTFGAGSRLTVL.

J is TRBJ2-7 and V is TRBV6-5; 9 bases line up with TRBD1. The trim removed 4 bases at V and 4 bases at J, leaving 2 bases unmatched. The CDR3 contains 13 residues. The germline V gene has CDR1 MNHEY and CDR2 SVGAGI. This chain's CDR3 is CASSSTGGYEQYF. The CDR3, as DNA: TGTGCCAGCAGTTCGACAGGGGGTTACGAGCAGTACTTC.

This rearrangement joins TRBV7-3 to TRBJ2-2; D uncertain. CDR1 is SGHTA and CDR2 is FQGTGA in the germline V gene. Trimming stripped 7 bases from V and 0 bases from J, with 9 bases between. CDR3 length: 14 amino acids. The CDR3 protein is CASTPTANTGELFF. The CDR3 coding sequence is TGTGCCAGCACTCCGACCGCGAACACCGGGGAGCTGTTTTTT. The entire variable domain, with the rest obtained from reference TRBV7-3 and TRBJ2-2, is as follows: GAGVSQTPSNKVTEKGKYVELRCDPISGHTALYWYRQSLGQGPEFLIYFQGTGAADDSGLPNDRFFAVRPEGSVSTLKIQRTERGDSAVYLCASTPTANTGELFFGEGSRLTVL.

Relative to its sample, this clone is medium-sized. V gene TRBV2 combines with J gene TRBJ2-2; 11 positions agree with TRBD2. CDR3 length: 15 amino acids. The J segment lost 6 bases and the V segment lost 8 bases, leaving 8 bases of the junction unmatched. The germline V gene encodes CDR1 SNHLY and CDR2 FYNNEI. The DNA of the CDR3 is TGTGCCAGCCGGTCTAGCGGGAGGCGTCCCGGGGAGCTGTTTTTT. Residues: CASRSSGRRPGELFF.

This clone turned up a few times. The chain has TRBV4-1 and TRBJ1-1; no clear D gene. The V end lost 2 bases, the J end lost 1 base, and 11 bases lay between the germline ends. This CDR3 comprises 15 residues. Germline V gene lookup returns CDR1 MGHRA and CDR2 YSYEKL. This CDR3 reads CASSQSVQQNTEAFF. The CDR3, as DNA: TGCGCCAGCAGCCAATCCGTCCAACAGAACACTGAAGCTTTCTTT.